The 18 T cell receptor beta chains presented below share a single source sample, sequenced in a study of blood T cell repertoires in COVID-19 (dated by TCRdb to 2018 to 2020). The library came from the immunoSEQ multiplex PCR assay. In TCRdb, the immuneACCESS table is reduced to in-frame sequences with V and J assigned. These tables do not hold every clone; where another copy was compared, an unresolved V gene accounts for under half, and the others remain unexplained. The sample data list roughly 90,000 clones, and 85% to 90% of these were observed just once. Around 5% of the sample goes to the ten largest clones. The source material was peripheral blood. Source of these receptors: an elderly woman with active COVID-19.

The J gene is TRBJ2-1, the V gene TRBV7-3; TRBD2 aligns across 9 bases. Germline V gene sequence: CDR1 SGHTA, CDR2 FQGTGA. J was trimmed by 2 bases and V by 2 bases; bases with no gene match: 1. This CDR3 has 15 amino acids. In DNA, the CDR3 is TGTGCCAGCAGCTTAGGGACTAGCCCCTACAATGAGCAGTTCTTC. Translated: CASSLGTSPYNEQFF.

There are a few counts of this clone. The chain couples TRBV19 to TRBJ2-5; a weak D match, TRBD2 (5 bases). Trimming took off 6 bases at V and 1 base at J, with 12 bases between the two ends. Germline lookup yields CDR1 LNHDA and CDR2 SQIVND (reference sequence). The CDR3 contains 14 residues. As DNA, the CDR3 is TGTGCCAGTAGCTCTGGACGGGGCCAAGAGACCCAGTACTTC. Its protein product is CASSSGRGQETQYF.

The chain uses TRBV27 and TRBJ2-5; a weak D match, TRBD2 (5 bases). Trimming stripped 0 bases from V and 4 bases from J, with 9 bases between. The length of the CDR3 is 14 residues. Looked up from germline, CDR1 is MNHEY and CDR2 is SMNVEV (reference sequence). This chain's CDR3 is CASSLSTSGETQYF. The DNA for the CDR3 is TGTGCCAGCAGTTTATCAACAAGCGGAGAGACCCAGTACTTC.

The V call is TRBV7-9, the J call TRBJ1-2; D call uncertain. Germline lookup yields CDR1 SEHNR and CDR2 FQNEAQ (reference sequence). V lost 7 bases to trimming and J lost 8 bases, with 17 bases between them. The CDR3 length is 13 residues. The CDR3 nucleotides read TGTGCCAGCACCTCTAGTGCGGGCTGGGGCTACACCTTC. Amino acid sequence: CASTSSAGWGYTF.

There are a few counts of this clone. This chain uses TRBV6-5 with TRBJ2-2; the match to TRBD2 covers 7 bases. The V and J ends lost 0 bases and 6 bases, in that order; junction bases with no gene match: 4. CDR1 and CDR2 from the germline V gene are MNHEY and SVGAGI. This CDR3 contains 15 residues. DNA for the CDR3: TGTGCCAGCAGTTACTCGGGGGGGATCGCCGGGGAGCTGTTTTTT. Translating gives CASSYSGGIAGELFF.

The chain combines TRBV5-4 with TRBJ2-3; 9 bases map to TRBD1. CDR1 SGHNT and CDR2 YYREEE come from the germline V gene (reference sequence). V shed 5 bases and J 3 bases; nucleotides not matched to a gene: 7. CDR3 length: 15 residues. The CDR3 bases are TGTGCCAGCAGGCCACAGGGGGCGCGAACAGATACGCAGTATTTT. Translation: CASRPQGARTDTQYF.

The V and J genes are TRBV5-5 and TRBJ2-1; TRBD1 is a possible D gene (6 bases). Germline CDR1 reads SGHKS; CDR2 reads YYEKEE (reference sequence). V shed 4 bases and J shed 5 bases, with 16 bases lying between them. There are 15 residues in the CDR3. The CDR3 nucleotides are TGTGCCAGCAGCGTCCCCAGGGGTAGCGACAATGAGCAGTTCTTC. It translates to CASSVPRGSDNEQFF.

This sequence joins TRBV5-4 and TRBJ2-2; TRBD2 matches 9 bases. Germline values: CDR1 SGHNT, CDR2 YYREEE (reference sequence). V gave up 2 bases and J gave up 5 bases; unmatched junction bases: 4. The CDR3 spans 15 residues. Here the CDR3 reads CASSLAGGWTGELFF. The CDR3 nucleotides are TGTGCCAGCAGCTTAGCGGGAGGATGGACCGGGGAGCTGTTTTTT.

The chain uses TRBV24-1 and TRBJ2-3, with 7 bases identical to TRBD2. Germline CDR1 KGHDR, CDR2 SFDVKD. The CDR3 loop spans 14 amino acids. V dropped 1 base and J dropped 6; count of bases not matched to a gene: 3. This CDR3 reads CATSDLGGSDTQYF. CDR3 bases: TGTGCCACCAGTGATTTAGGCGGGAGTGATACGCAGTATTTT.

The CDR3 is CASSFQDRDEQYF. The CDR3 DNA is TGTGCCAGCAGTTTCCAGGACAGGGACGAGCAGTACTTC. The gene calls are TRBV28 and TRBJ2-7; 8 positions match TRBD1. The germline CDR1 and CDR2 sequences are MDHEN and SYDVKM. The CDR3 totals 13 residues. With 3 bases clipped from V and 5 bases from J, the junction kept 3 bases outside the gene matches. Looking up the rest from reference TRBV28 and TRBJ2-7 gives the full variable domain: DVKVTQSSRYLVKRTGEKVFLECVQDMDHENMFWYRQDPGLGLRLIYFSYDVKMKEKGDIPEGYSVSREKKERFSLILESASTNQTSMYLCASSFQDRDEQYFGPGTRLTVT.

The chain recombines TRBV28 with TRBJ1-6, with 7 bases fitting TRBD1. After removal of 6 bases from V and 2 bases from J, the junction contained 7 bases not matched to a gene. Germline values: CDR1 MDHEN, CDR2 SYDVKM. CDR3 size: 16 residues. In nucleotides, the CDR3 is TGTGCCAGCAGCAACAGGGGTAGGGCCTATAATTCACCCCTCCACTTT. It is translated as CASSNRGRAYNSPLHF.

This clone was detected once. The chain combines TRBV7-9 with TRBJ2-1, with 7 bases that match TRBD2. Looked up from germline, CDR1 is SEHNR and CDR2 is FQNEAQ (reference sequence). V lost 5 bases and J lost 5; bases outside the gene matches: 12. The CDR3 contains 16 residues. The CDR3 nucleotides are TGTGCCAGCAGCCCCCTGGGCGGGAGAAGGAACAATGAGCAGTTCTTC. This encodes CASSPLGGRRNNEQFF.

The chain's CDR3 is CSASDNNEQFF. CDR3 coding DNA: TGCAGTGCTAGTGATAACAATGAGCAGTTCTTC. This rearrangement joins TRBV20-1 to TRBJ2-1, with D hard to call. From germline, CDR1 is DFQATT and CDR2 SNEGSKA (reference sequence). Trimming removed 3 bases from V and 5 bases from J, with 5 bases in between. This CDR3 region has 11 residues.

The CDR3 here is CASSLGAGHQETQYF. In nucleotides, the CDR3 is TGTGCCAGCAGCTTAGGGGCGGGGCACCAAGAGACCCAGTACTTC. The rearrangement joins TRBV7-6 to TRBJ2-5; possibly TRBD2 for D (6 bases). Trimming removed 1 base at V and 0 bases at J, with 9 bases between. This CDR3 comprises 15 residues. CDR1 and CDR2 (germline): SGHVS, FNYEAQ.

The chain couples TRBV1 to TRBJ2-3; the table's D call, TRBD2, has no DNA check behind it. TRBV1 is assigned pseudogene status. The CDR3 is 17 residues long. The CDR3 protein is CTSSQEGGEFRKDTQYF. The CDR3 nucleotides read TGCACCAGCAGCCAGGAGGGTGGGGAGTTTAGGAAGGATACGCAGTATTTT.

This chain joins TRBV27 and TRBJ2-7; D possibly corresponds to TRBD1 (5 bases). V gave up 2 bases and J gave up 3 bases, with 5 bases separating them. This CDR3 has 12 amino acids. CDR1 MNHEY and CDR2 SMNVEV come from the germline V gene (reference sequence). The CDR3, as DNA: TGTGCCAGCAGTTTAACAGGCTACGAGCAGTACTTC. Protein product: CASSLTGYEQYF.

The chain has TRBV7-9 and TRBJ2-5; 9 bases agree with TRBD1. Per the germline V gene, CDR1 is SEHNR and CDR2 is FQNEAQ (reference sequence). V dropped 3 bases and J dropped 5; count of bases not matched to a gene: 16. The CDR3 is 18 residues long. This CDR3 is CASSFLLLGQGTTETQYF. CDR3 nucleotides: TGTGCCAGCAGCTTTTTGTTGCTGGGACAGGGTACAACGGAGACCCAGTACTTC.

The CDR3: CATSEAGSGREDTQYF. CDR3 coding DNA: TGTGCCACCAGTGAGGCTGGTAGCGGGAGAGAAGATACGCAGTATTTT. This chain connects TRBV24-1 to TRBJ2-3; 9 positions match TRBD2. The CDR3 spans 16 residues. The V and J ends lost 4 bases and 5 bases, in that order; junction bases with no gene match: 9. The germline V gene has CDR1 KGHDR and CDR2 SFDVKD.